A selection of T cell receptor beta chains follows, all from one sample in a study of blood T cell repertoires in COVID-19. Profiled with immunoSEQ multiplex PCR; TCRdb holds only in-frame clones, not every one. The sample records under 200,000 clones, nearly 90% being singletons. Sequencing was performed on peripheral blood. The receptors stem from a man between 60 and 75 years old with active or convalescent COVID-19. CDR3s include the opening cysteine and the closing phenylalanine or tryptophan. Each record gives: CDR3 protein, CDR3 DNA, D gene, J gene, clone size, V gene. The D gene is left open where the match is weak. Only some rows state a clone size, as once, few, many or a class for expanded clones.

CDR3aa: CASSVRAGGNTIYF; CDR3nt: TGTGCCAGCAGTGTCAGGGCAGGGGGAAACACCATATATTTT; d_gene: NA; j_gene: TRBJ1-3; abundance: NA; v_gene: TRBV2
CDR3aa: CASRRTTSTGELFF; CDR3nt: TGTGCCAGCAGGAGGACTACGAGCACCGGGGAGCTGTTTTTT; d_gene: NA; j_gene: TRBJ2-2; abundance: NA; v_gene: TRBV28
CDR3aa: CASSWASGGARETQYF; CDR3nt: TGCGCCAGCAGCTGGGCTAGCGGGGGGGCACGGGAGACCCAGTACTTC; d_gene: TRBD2; j_gene: TRBJ2-5; abundance: NA; v_gene: TRBV5-1
CDR3aa: CASSPIRDPLGNQPQHF; CDR3nt: TGTGCCAGCTCACCAATCCGTGATCCCCTAGGCAATCAGCCCCAGCATTTT; d_gene: NA; j_gene: TRBJ1-5; abundance: NA; v_gene: TRBV18
CDR3aa: CASSPGTGGGSPLHF; CDR3nt: TGTGCCAGCTCACCCGGGACAGGGGGCGGATCACCCCTCCACTTT; d_gene: TRBD1; j_gene: TRBJ1-6; abundance: NA; v_gene: TRBV18
CDR3aa: CASSRGLAEETQYF; CDR3nt: TGTGCCAGCAGCCGCGGACTAGCGGAAGAGACCCAGTACTTC; d_gene: TRBD2; j_gene: TRBJ2-5; abundance: NA; v_gene: TRBV2
CDR3aa: CASSYSFVRMTEAFF; CDR3nt: TGTGCCAGCAGTTACTCTTTCGTCAGGATGACTGAAGCTTTCTTT; d_gene: NA; j_gene: TRBJ1-1; abundance: NA; v_gene: TRBV6-5
CDR3aa: CASSSLGTGDEAFF; CDR3nt: TGCGCCAGCAGCTCCTTGGGAACAGGAGACGAAGCTTTCTTT; d_gene: NA; j_gene: TRBJ1-1; abundance: NA; v_gene: TRBV5-1
CDR3aa: CASSIDRKGANGYTF; CDR3nt: TGTGCCAGTAGTATAGATCGAAAAGGGGCGAATGGCTACACCTTC; d_gene: NA; j_gene: TRBJ1-2; abundance: NA; v_gene: TRBV19
CDR3aa: CASSLIASGGLRETQYF; CDR3nt: TGTGCCAGCAGCTTGATTGCTAGCGGGGGCCTCCGGGAGACCCAGTACTTC; d_gene: TRBD2; j_gene: TRBJ2-5; abundance: NA; v_gene: TRBV5-6
CDR3aa: CASSLPSGGTDTQYF; CDR3nt: TGTGCCAGCAGCCTCCCCTCCGGGGGCACAGATACGCAGTATTTT; d_gene: NA; j_gene: TRBJ2-3; abundance: NA; v_gene: TRBV5-4
CDR3aa: CASSVVTSGGYNEQFF; CDR3nt: TGTGCCAGCAGCGTGGTGACTAGCGGGGGGTACAATGAGCAGTTCTTC; d_gene: TRBD2; j_gene: TRBJ2-1; abundance: once; v_gene: TRBV9
CDR3aa: CASSLTGDANEKLFF; CDR3nt: TGCGCCAGCAGCTTGACGGGGGATGCTAATGAAAAACTGTTTTTT; d_gene: NA; j_gene: TRBJ1-4; abundance: NA; v_gene: TRBV5-1
CDR3aa: CASSPSYETKRLETQYF; CDR3nt: TGTGCCAGCAGCCCCTCCTATGAGACTAAGCGGTTAGAGACCCAGTACTTC; d_gene: NA; j_gene: TRBJ2-5; abundance: NA; v_gene: TRBV4-2
CDR3aa: CASSTPGGVNTEAFF; CDR3nt: TGTGCCAGCAGCACCCCGGGAGGAGTGAACACTGAAGCTTTCTTT; d_gene: NA; j_gene: TRBJ1-1; abundance: NA; v_gene: TRBV9
CDR3aa: CATSEDGGGRNEQFF; CDR3nt: TGTGCCACCTCAGAGGACGGCGGGGGGCGGAATGAGCAGTTCTTC; d_gene: TRBD2; j_gene: TRBJ2-1; abundance: NA; v_gene: TRBV10-3
CDR3aa: CASRGDWGNQPQHF; CDR3nt: TGTGCCAGCAGAGGGGACTGGGGCAATCAGCCCCAGCATTTT; d_gene: NA; j_gene: TRBJ1-5; abundance: NA; v_gene: TRBV6-5
CDR3aa: CATSDAYPQGAGANVLTF; CDR3nt: TGTGCCACCAGTGATGCTTACCCACAGGGGGCTGGGGCCAACGTCCTGACTTTC; d_gene: TRBD1; j_gene: TRBJ2-6; abundance: NA; v_gene: TRBV24-1
CDR3aa: CASSETGRELFF; CDR3nt: TGTGCCAGCAGTGAAACGGGGAGGGAGCTGTTTTTT; d_gene: NA; j_gene: TRBJ2-2; abundance: NA; v_gene: TRBV2
CDR3aa: CATQGAPEHRMNTGELFF; CDR3nt: TGTGCCACACAGGGGGCCCCCGAACACCGGATGAACACCGGGGAGCTGTTTTTT; d_gene: TRBD1; j_gene: TRBJ2-2; abundance: NA; v_gene: TRBV19
CDR3aa: CASSTQGGSPLHF; CDR3nt: TGTGCCAGCAGCACGCAGGGAGGCTCACCCCTCCACTTT; d_gene: NA; j_gene: TRBJ1-6; abundance: once; v_gene: TRBV3-1/TRBV3-2
CDR3aa: CASSLAGGGETQYF; CDR3nt: TGCGCCAGCAGCTTGGCGGGAGGAGGAGAGACCCAGTACTTC; d_gene: TRBD2; j_gene: TRBJ2-5; abundance: NA; v_gene: TRBV5-1
CDR3aa: CASSLGGTGHTDTQYF; CDR3nt: TGCGCCAGCAGCTTGGGGGGGACAGGGCACACAGATACGCAGTATTTT; d_gene: TRBD1; j_gene: TRBJ2-3; abundance: NA; v_gene: TRBV5-1
CDR3aa: CASSPLRTWTDTQYF; CDR3nt: TGTGCCAGCAGCCCCCTGAGGACTTGGACAGATACGCAGTATTTT; d_gene: NA; j_gene: TRBJ2-3; abundance: once; v_gene: TRBV11-3
CDR3aa: CASRPAGNGYGYTF; CDR3nt: TGCGCCAGCAGACCGGCAGGGAACGGCTATGGCTACACCTTC; d_gene: NA; j_gene: TRBJ1-2; abundance: NA; v_gene: TRBV5-1
CDR3aa: CASSRQDGELFF; CDR3nt: TGTGCCAGCAGTCGACAGGACGGGGAGCTGTTTTTT; d_gene: NA; j_gene: TRBJ2-2; abundance: NA; v_gene: TRBV2
CDR3aa: CASSLPGQGPQGYTF; CDR3nt: TGTGCCAGCAGCTTACCGGGACAGGGCCCGCAGGGCTACACCTTC; d_gene: TRBD1; j_gene: TRBJ1-2; abundance: NA; v_gene: TRBV7-2
CDR3aa: CASSSATGSNSPLHF; CDR3nt: TGTGCCAGCAGTTCAGCGACAGGGAGCAATTCACCCCTCCACTTT; d_gene: TRBD1; j_gene: TRBJ1-6; abundance: few; v_gene: TRBV6-5
CDR3aa: CASSSGQPGSPLHF; CDR3nt: TGTGCCAGTAGTAGTGGACAGCCTGGTTCACCCCTCCACTTT; d_gene: NA; j_gene: TRBJ1-6; abundance: NA; v_gene: TRBV19
CDR3aa: CASSLQGASQPQHF; CDR3nt: TGCGCCAGCAGCCTACAGGGGGCGAGTCAGCCCCAGCATTTT; d_gene: TRBD1; j_gene: TRBJ1-5; abundance: NA; v_gene: TRBV4-1
CDR3aa: CASSPGTGMNTEAFF; CDR3nt: TGTGCCAGCAGCCCGGGGACAGGTATGAACACTGAAGCTTTCTTT; d_gene: TRBD1; j_gene: TRBJ1-1; abundance: NA; v_gene: TRBV11-2
CDR3aa: CASSPRGLAGVQFF; CDR3nt: TGTGCCAGCAGCCCAAGGGGACTAGCGGGGGTGCAGTTCTTC; d_gene: TRBD2; j_gene: TRBJ2-1; abundance: NA; v_gene: TRBV6-6
CDR3aa: CASSFLAGSTDTQYF; CDR3nt: TGCGCCAGCAGCTTTTTAGCGGGGAGCACAGATACGCAGTATTTT; d_gene: TRBD2; j_gene: TRBJ2-3; abundance: NA; v_gene: TRBV5-1
CDR3aa: CATSTTSVRGTEQYF; CDR3nt: TGTGCCACCAGCACCACTAGCGTCCGCGGCACCGAGCAGTACTTC; d_gene: TRBD2; j_gene: TRBJ2-7; abundance: NA; v_gene: TRBV15
CDR3aa: CASSEDRGRGYGYTF; CDR3nt: TGTGCCAGCAGCGAGGACAGGGGGCGAGGCTATGGCTACACCTTC; d_gene: TRBD1; j_gene: TRBJ1-2; abundance: NA; v_gene: TRBV5-6
CDR3aa: CASSATTGGSTDTQYF; CDR3nt: TGTGCCAGCAGCGCGACCACGGGGGGTAGCACAGATACGCAGTATTTT; d_gene: TRBD2; j_gene: TRBJ2-3; abundance: NA; v_gene: TRBV11-2
CDR3aa: CASKPAETNYGYTF; CDR3nt: TGTGCCAGCAAGCCAGCGGAAACTAACTATGGCTACACCTTC; d_gene: NA; j_gene: TRBJ1-2; abundance: NA; v_gene: TRBV27
CDR3aa: CASSHLGGPGGDTQYF; CDR3nt: TGTGCCAGCAGCCATCTCGGGGGGCCGGGTGGAGATACGCAGTATTTT; d_gene: NA; j_gene: TRBJ2-3; abundance: NA; v_gene: TRBV3-1/TRBV3-2
CDR3aa: CASRPTSGGVTDTQYF; CDR3nt: TGTGCCAGCAGACCTACTAGCGGGGGGGTCACAGATACGCAGTATTTT; d_gene: TRBD2; j_gene: TRBJ2-3; abundance: NA; v_gene: TRBV6-6
CDR3aa: CASSLQAGNTGELFF; CDR3nt: TGTGCCAGCAGCTTGCAAGCGGGGAACACCGGGGAGCTGTTTTTT; d_gene: NA; j_gene: TRBJ2-2; abundance: NA; v_gene: TRBV5-4
CDR3aa: CASSGTSMDTQYF; CDR3nt: TGCGCCAGCAGCGGGACTAGCATGGATACGCAGTATTTT; d_gene: TRBD2; j_gene: TRBJ2-3; abundance: NA; v_gene: TRBV5-1
CDR3aa: CASSQDLGQANTEAFF; CDR3nt: TGTGCCAGCAGCCAAGATCTCGGACAGGCGAACACTGAAGCTTTCTTT; d_gene: TRBD1; j_gene: TRBJ1-1; abundance: NA; v_gene: TRBV14
CDR3aa: CASSRDGQGETPLHF; CDR3nt: TGTGCCAGCAGCCGTGACGGACAGGGTGAGACACCCCTCCACTTT; d_gene: TRBD1; j_gene: TRBJ1-6; abundance: once; v_gene: TRBV5-5
CDR3aa: CASSLSAPGQYEKLFF; CDR3nt: TGCGCCAGCAGCTTGAGTGCGCCAGGCCAATATGAAAAACTGTTTTTT; d_gene: NA; j_gene: TRBJ1-4; abundance: few; v_gene: TRBV5-1
CDR3aa: CASSTRQGPADQPQHF; CDR3nt: TGTGCCAGTAGTACCCGACAGGGGCCCGCGGATCAGCCCCAGCATTTT; d_gene: TRBD1; j_gene: TRBJ1-5; abundance: NA; v_gene: TRBV19
CDR3aa: CASSFVAGRGNYGYTF; CDR3nt: TGTGCCAGCAGTTTTGTCGCGGGGAGGGGTAACTATGGCTACACCTTC; d_gene: NA; j_gene: TRBJ1-2; abundance: NA; v_gene: TRBV27
CDR3aa: CASSSFGGTTQETQYF; CDR3nt: TGTGCCAGCAGCTCCTTCGGGGGGACTACCCAAGAGACCCAGTACTTC; d_gene: TRBD2; j_gene: TRBJ2-5; abundance: many; v_gene: TRBV7-2
CDR3aa: CASSLQFIGEYYGYTF; CDR3nt: TGTGCCAGCAGCTTGCAGTTTATAGGAGAATACTATGGCTACACCTTC; d_gene: NA; j_gene: TRBJ1-2; abundance: NA; v_gene: TRBV5-5
CDR3aa: CASRNTGLGELFF; CDR3nt: TGTGCCAGCAGGAATACAGGGCTCGGGGAGCTGTTTTTT; d_gene: NA; j_gene: TRBJ2-2; abundance: NA; v_gene: TRBV12-3/TRBV12-4
CDR3aa: CASRPSTGDHTGELFF; CDR3nt: TGTGCCAGCAGACCTTCTACAGGGGATCACACCGGGGAGCTGTTTTTT; d_gene: TRBD1; j_gene: TRBJ2-2; abundance: NA; v_gene: TRBV9
CDR3aa: CSVERGGGYGYTF; CDR3nt: TGCAGCGTTGAGCGGGGCGGGGGCTATGGCTACACCTTC; d_gene: NA; j_gene: TRBJ1-2; abundance: once; v_gene: TRBV29-1
CDR3aa: CASSSQGAPDTQYF; CDR3nt: TGTGCCAGCAGCTCTCAGGGGGCCCCAGATACGCAGTATTTT; d_gene: TRBD1; j_gene: TRBJ2-3; abundance: NA; v_gene: TRBV7-3
CDR3aa: CASSQGRGLAYYEQYF; CDR3nt: TGTGCCAGCAGCCAAGGAAGGGGACTAGCCTACTACGAGCAGTACTTC; d_gene: TRBD2; j_gene: TRBJ2-7; abundance: NA; v_gene: TRBV3-1/TRBV3-2
CDR3aa: CASSQSGYNEQFF; CDR3nt: TGTGCCAGCAGCCAGTCAGGTTACAATGAGCAGTTCTTC; d_gene: NA; j_gene: TRBJ2-1; abundance: NA; v_gene: TRBV14
CDR3aa: CASSGRTGTYGYTF; CDR3nt: TGTGCCAGCAGTGGGCGGACAGGAACTTATGGCTACACCTTC; d_gene: TRBD1; j_gene: TRBJ1-2; abundance: NA; v_gene: TRBV2
CDR3aa: CASRTRSGYTF; CDR3nt: TGTGCCAGCAGGACACGGTCGGGCTACACCTTC; d_gene: NA; j_gene: TRBJ1-2; abundance: once; v_gene: TRBV6-5
CDR3aa: CASSIAGTGHYGYTF; CDR3nt: TGTGCCAGTAGTATAGCGGGGACAGGGCACTATGGCTACACCTTC; d_gene: TRBD1; j_gene: TRBJ1-2; abundance: NA; v_gene: TRBV19
CDR3aa: CASSPLGGHFDYEQYF; CDR3nt: TGTGCCAGCAGTCCCTTAGGGGGACACTTCGACTACGAGCAGTACTTC; d_gene: NA; j_gene: TRBJ2-7; abundance: NA; v_gene: TRBV25-1
CDR3aa: CASSLRGGETQYF; CDR3nt: TGTGCCAGCAGCTTAAGGGGTGGAGAGACCCAGTACTTC; d_gene: NA; j_gene: TRBJ2-5; abundance: NA; v_gene: TRBV7-9
CDR3aa: CASSLAMGGISTDTQYF; CDR3nt: TGTGCCAGCAGCTTGGCCATGGGGGGGATTTCTACAGATACGCAGTATTTT; d_gene: TRBD2; j_gene: TRBJ2-3; abundance: NA; v_gene: TRBV5-4